The entry that follows covers one TCR beta chain sequence. Its target is not known. The source of the sample is a study of PD-L1 blockade in urothelial cancer. Study summary: Blood was evaluated 3 weeks (second dose) and 6 weeks after therapy began. Each blood sample yielded a median of 141,255 T cells. Study results and limitations: Durable benefit accompanied greater 3-week expansion of tumor-associated blood clones.

Synthetic TCR analog templates were spiked into all PCRs individually. Repertoires were generated with immunoSEQ multiplex PCR, while TCRdb's copy carries only in-frame clones and drops some. The table includes tens of thousands of clones, around three quarters detected once. V dropped 4 bases and J dropped 0; count of bases not matched to a gene: 6. Germline V gene lookup returns CDR1 MNHEY and CDR2 SMNVEV (reference sequence). The CDR3 has 17 residues. This TCR derives from a man in his 70s with urothelial cancer. The V call is TRBV27, the J call TRBJ2-6, with 7 bases matching TRBD1. The sample in question was PBMCs, obtained around atezolizumab (anti-PD-L1) treatment. The CDR3 bases are TGTGCCAGCAGTTCTGTCAGGGGGAGCTCTGGGGCCAACGTCCTGACTTTC. Translating it yields CASSSVRGSSGANVLTF.